This record covers a single T cell receptor beta chain. Unique molecular identifiers were incorporated into the prepared TCRbeta library. TCRdb analysed the PCR reads with MiXCR anew, one entry per CDR3 protein. The sample carries about 600,000 distinct CDR3 sequences, 10% to 15% recorded once. The CDR3 sequence is 14 residues long. Germline trimming cut 10 bases from V and 1 base from J; bases unmatched to any gene: 5. This specimen comes from a study of T-cell reconstitution after alpha-beta-depleted transplantation in children. This receptor was identified in a male patient younger than 18 who had a stem cell transplant for acute myeloid leukemia, so the T cells may come from the graft donor. The chain combines TRBV12-3 or TRBV12-4 with TRBJ2-2, with TRBD2 identical over 8 bases. The specimen was PBMCs, mostly from graft donor cells, collected 360 days after TCRalphabeta/CD19-depleted stem cell transplant. The CDR3 DNA reads TGTGCCATCGCCGGGAGGGAGAACACCGGGGAGCTGTTTTTT. This translates into CAIAGRENTGELFF.